The clone carrying this TCR beta chain was observed once. The V and J ends lost 2 bases and 3 bases respectively, with 8 bases between them. Per germline, CDR1 SGHTS and CDR2 YDEGEE. The CDR3 is made up of 13 amino acids. Profiled with immunoSEQ multiplex PCR; TCRdb holds only in-frame clones, not every one. Among 400,000 or so clones listed, roughly 90% were seen once. This entry comes from a study of blood T cell repertoires in COVID-19. The wider study: The analysed material was cDNA or gDNA that came from T cells, B-cell-depleted T cells, or PBMCs.

Seattle's cohort entered during active infection and was followed longitudinally. The material sequenced was peripheral blood. The clonotype comes from a woman aged 40 to 50 with COVID-19, enrolled during active disease. The chain is built from TRBV5-8 and TRBJ1-1; perhaps TRBD1 as D (6 bases). The CDR3 sequence: CASSFRGHTEAFF. The DNA for the CDR3 is TGTGCCAGCAGCTTCAGGGGCCACACTGAAGCTTTCTTT.